Ten or more counts support the clone carrying this T cell receptor (beta chain). What it binds is unknown. This specimen belongs to a study of T cell repertoires in cytomegalovirus infection. Whole-study findings and limits: Adding up the frequency of public TCR beta families identified people who carried CMV plus the relevant HLA. Across the ex vivo response, the dominant clonotypes were HLA-C-restricted CMV-specific TCR beta clonotypes.

Each CDR3 protein gets one entry after TCRdb re-called the reads with MiXCR. This table has under 800,000 distinct CDR3 sequences, approximately 25% appearing once. Per the germline V gene, CDR1 is SEHNR and CDR2 is FQNEAQ (reference sequence). The CDR3 totals 15 residues. V shed 3 bases, J shed 7 bases, and the junction held 4 bases outside the gene matches. This sequence was found in a human donor in good health (CMV status not recorded). Some clones in this sample may be carry-over from other donors' samples. V is TRBV7-9 and J is TRBJ2-1, with TRBD2 matching 12 bases. Sequenced: CD8+ T cells from PBMCs. CDR3 nucleotides: TGTGCCAGCAGCTTGACTAGCGGGGGTAAGAATGAGCAGTTCTTC. Translated, it gives CASSLTSGGKNEQFF.